Shown below are 12 T cell receptor beta chains from a single sample sequenced in a study of chronic HIV infection and antiretroviral therapy. TCRdb re-called the 5' RACE reads with MiXCR, one entry per CDR3 protein. In the table there are 30,000 to 45,000 distinct CDR3 sequences, roughly 7.6% of which are singletons. Sequences were obtained from peripheral blood. These receptors were collected from an adult who had HIV and had not received antiretroviral therapy, or was an uninfected healthy control (not recorded which).

The V call is TRBV24-1, the J call TRBJ2-2; D gene unclear. CDR3 length: 13 amino acids. Germline CDR1 is KGHDR and CDR2 is SFDVKD. Trimming shortened V by 7 bases and J by 5 bases, and 10 bases separated the two germline ends. CDR3 coding DNA: TGTGCCACCAGGGCGGCTAATACCGGGGAGCTGTTTTTT. It encodes CATRAANTGELFF.

This clonotype was counted ten times or more. The chain employs TRBV28 and TRBJ2-2; no definite D call. Trimming shortened V by 6 bases and J by 6 bases, and 8 bases separated the two germline ends. Per germline, CDR1 MDHEN and CDR2 SYDVKM. The CDR3 loop spans 12 amino acids. In nucleotides, the CDR3 is TGTGCCAGCAGCGTTAAGCCCGGGGAGCTGTTTTTT. Its translation: CASSVKPGELFF.

This clonotype came up a few times. The chain combines TRBV27 with TRBJ2-3; 13 positions match TRBD2. Trimming cost V 8 bases and J 3 bases; bases outside gene matches: 17. Germline V gene sequence: CDR1 MNHEY, CDR2 SMNVEV (reference sequence). The CDR3 contains 19 residues. CDR3 sequence (DNA): TGTGCCAGCCATCAAGGGCCGGGACTAGCGGGAATAGGAACAGATACGCAGTATTTT. Its translation is CASHQGPGLAGIGTDTQYF.

This clonotype was seen a few times. The CDR3 loop is CASSLVPRLDEQFF. As DNA, the CDR3 is TGTGCCAGCAGTTTAGTACCTAGGTTGGATGAGCAGTTCTTC. The chain recombines TRBV28 with TRBJ2-1; D remains ambiguous. CDR1 and CDR2 (germline): MDHEN, SYDVKM. CDR3 length equals 14 residues. The V end lost 2 bases, the J end lost 8 bases, and 13 bases lay between the germline ends.

This clonotype rates as medium-sized. V and J are TRBV7-2 and TRBJ2-3, with TRBD1 identical over 8 bases. CDR3 length: 17 amino acids. V lost 1 base, J lost 2 bases, and 8 bases stayed unmatched. Per germline, CDR1 SGHTA and CDR2 FQGNSA. The CDR3 is CASSLGAGQGATDTQYF. As DNA, the CDR3 is TGTGCCAGCAGCTTAGGGGCAGGGCAGGGGGCCACAGATACGCAGTATTTT.

There are a few counts of this clonotype. The chain couples TRBV20-1 to TRBJ2-1; 12 bases fit TRBD2. CDR3 length: 16 residues. Germline CDR1 reads DFQATT; CDR2 reads SNEGSKA (reference sequence). V shed 1 base and J 7 bases; nucleotides not matched to a gene: 8. Here the CDR3 DNA reads TGCAGTGCTAGAGCAATGGAGCTAGCGGGAGGGAATGAGCAGTTCTTC. Encoded protein: CSARAMELAGGNEQFF.

Details on this clonotype: A read error is possible here, since a much larger clone lies one base away. The chain combines TRBV20-1 with TRBJ1-1, with unresolved D. In germline, CDR1 is DFQATT, CDR2 SNEGSKA (reference sequence). The CDR3 loop spans 14 amino acids. The DNA of the CDR3 is TGCAGTGCTAACGAAGACACCATGAACACTGAAACTTTCTTT. As protein: CSANEDTMNTETFF.

V and J are TRBV10-3 and TRBJ1-1; no reliable D call. CDR3 size: 13 residues. Germline V CDR1 and CDR2: ENHRY, SYGVKD. With 4 bases removed from V and 1 base from J, the gap between germline ends came to 7 bases. CDR3 nucleotide sequence: TGTGCCATCAGTGGAGATACGAACACTGAAGCTTTCTTT. It is translated as CAISGDTNTEAFF.

This clonotype was seen a few times. The conserved phenylalanine or tryptophan normally closing the CDR3 is absent here, so this likely arose from a read error. The DNA is left out, because the CDR3 cannot be placed on it with certainty; the CDR3 is given as TCRdb lists it. The gene calls are TRBV2 and TRBJ2-4; TRBD2, the D gene given by the table, was not confirmed from the DNA. Germline V lookup: CDR1 SNHLY, CDR2 FYNNEI. The CDR3 length equals 12 residues, ends included. This chain's CDR3 is CASRWTSGRGEV.

CDR3 region: CAISESTGGGGTQYF. For the CDR3, the DNA is TGTGCCATCAGTGAGTCTACAGGGGGCGGAGGGACCCAGTACTTC. The V and J genes are TRBV10-3 and TRBJ2-5; 9 bases are a match to TRBD1. The CDR3 is 15 residues long. V shed 0 bases and J 7 bases; nucleotides not matched to a gene: 6. Germline-derived CDR1 and CDR2 are ENHRY and SYGVKD.

There are many counts of this clonotype. This chain connects TRBV29-1 to TRBJ1-1, with a possible D match to TRBD1 (5 bases). Per the germline V gene, CDR1 is SQVTM and CDR2 is ANQGSEA. Trimming pared 3 bases from V and 4 bases from J, leaving 12 bases between. The length of the CDR3 is 13 residues. The CDR3 region is CSVEGRDVTEAFF. The CDR3 coding sequence is TGCAGCGTTGAGGGCAGGGATGTCACTGAAGCTTTCTTT.

This clonotype has a count of ten or more. The rearrangement links TRBV4-1 to TRBJ2-7, with D unresolved. CDR1 MGHRA and CDR2 YSYEKL come from the germline V gene. The V end lost 1 base, the J end lost 4 bases, and 11 bases lay between the germline ends. The CDR3 is made up of 14 amino acids. This CDR3 is CASSQGRWGYEQYF. For the CDR3, the DNA is TGCGCCAGCAGCCAAGGCCGATGGGGTTACGAGCAGTACTTC.